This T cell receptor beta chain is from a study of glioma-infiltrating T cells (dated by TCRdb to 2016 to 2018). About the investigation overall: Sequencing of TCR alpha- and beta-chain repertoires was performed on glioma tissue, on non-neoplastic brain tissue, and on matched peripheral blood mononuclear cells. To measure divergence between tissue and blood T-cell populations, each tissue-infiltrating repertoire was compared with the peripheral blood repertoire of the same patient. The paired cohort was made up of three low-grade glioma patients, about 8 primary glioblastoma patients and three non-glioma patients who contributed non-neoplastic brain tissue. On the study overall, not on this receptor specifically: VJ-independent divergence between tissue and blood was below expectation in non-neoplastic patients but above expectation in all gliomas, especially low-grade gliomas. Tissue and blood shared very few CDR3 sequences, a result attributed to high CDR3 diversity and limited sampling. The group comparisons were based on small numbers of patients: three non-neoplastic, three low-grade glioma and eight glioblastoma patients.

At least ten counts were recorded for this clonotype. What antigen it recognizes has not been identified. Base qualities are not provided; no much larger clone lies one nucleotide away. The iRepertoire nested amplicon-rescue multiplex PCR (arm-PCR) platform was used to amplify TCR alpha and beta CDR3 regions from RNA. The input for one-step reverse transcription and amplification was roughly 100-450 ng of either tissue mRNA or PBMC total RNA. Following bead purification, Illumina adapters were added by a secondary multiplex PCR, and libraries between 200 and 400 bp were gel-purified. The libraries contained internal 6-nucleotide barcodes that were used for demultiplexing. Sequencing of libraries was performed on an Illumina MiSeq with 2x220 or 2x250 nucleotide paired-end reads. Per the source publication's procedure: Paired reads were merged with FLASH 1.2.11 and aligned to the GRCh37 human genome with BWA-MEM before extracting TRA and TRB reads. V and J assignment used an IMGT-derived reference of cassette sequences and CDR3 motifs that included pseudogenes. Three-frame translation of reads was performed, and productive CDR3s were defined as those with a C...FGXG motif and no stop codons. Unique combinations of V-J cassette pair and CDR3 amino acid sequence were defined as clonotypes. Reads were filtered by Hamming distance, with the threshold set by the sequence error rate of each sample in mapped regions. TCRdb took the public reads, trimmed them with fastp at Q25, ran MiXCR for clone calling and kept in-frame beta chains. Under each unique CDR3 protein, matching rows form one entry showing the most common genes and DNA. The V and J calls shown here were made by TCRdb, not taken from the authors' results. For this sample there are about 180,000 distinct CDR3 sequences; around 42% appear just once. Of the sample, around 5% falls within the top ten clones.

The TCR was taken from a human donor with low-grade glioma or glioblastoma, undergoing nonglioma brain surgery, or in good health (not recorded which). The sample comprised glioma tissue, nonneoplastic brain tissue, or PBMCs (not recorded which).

This receptor has the CDR3 CASSSPLSGSTTDTQYF. The DNA sequence is given as TGTGCCAGCAGCTCACCTCTTAGCGGGAGCACCACAGATACGCAGTATTTT. The rearrangement joined TRBV28 to TRBJ2-3; 9 central bases correspond to TRBD2. There are 17 amino acids in the CDR3, from cysteine to phenylalanine inclusive. The DNA shown is the 51-base CDR3, in frame from base 1. After removal of 6 bases from V and 2 bases from J, the junction retains 12 bases not matched to a gene. CDR1 and CDR2 are drawn from the germline V gene: MDHEN, SYDVKM.